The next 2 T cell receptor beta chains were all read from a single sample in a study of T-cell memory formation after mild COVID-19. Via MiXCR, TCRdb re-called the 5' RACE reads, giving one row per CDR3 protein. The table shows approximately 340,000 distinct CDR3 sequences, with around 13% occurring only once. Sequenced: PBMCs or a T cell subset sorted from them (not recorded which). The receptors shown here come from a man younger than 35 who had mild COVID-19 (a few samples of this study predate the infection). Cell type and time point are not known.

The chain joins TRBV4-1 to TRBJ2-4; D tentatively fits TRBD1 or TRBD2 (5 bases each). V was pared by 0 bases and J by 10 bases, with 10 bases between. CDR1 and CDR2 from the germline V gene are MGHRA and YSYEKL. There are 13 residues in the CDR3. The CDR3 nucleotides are TGCGCCAGCAGCCAAGAACCGGGGCAAATTCAGTACTTC. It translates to CASSQEPGQIQYF.

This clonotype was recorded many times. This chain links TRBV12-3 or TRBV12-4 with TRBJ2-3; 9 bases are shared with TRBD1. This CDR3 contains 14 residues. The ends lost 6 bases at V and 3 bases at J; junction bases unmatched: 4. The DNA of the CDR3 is TGTGCCAGCAGGGGGACAGGGTATACAGATACGCAGTATTTT. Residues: CASRGTGYTDTQYF.